This TCR beta chain was documented in a study of T cells in Graves' hyperthyroidism and ophthalmopathy. The overall study: Staff took peripheral blood when the initial diagnosis was made, before any treatment began. General study results and limits: Researchers found most expanded thyroid clonotypes above 0.001 in blood as well. Researchers report that a 13 V-J model separated ophthalmopathy from stable hyperthyroidism.

What was amplified from RNA transcripts were TCR beta CDR3 regions. In the first-round RT-PCR of the TCR CDR3, the HTBI primer set was used. TCRdb re-called the multiplex PCR reads with MiXCR, one entry per CDR3 protein. The data show under 350,000 distinct CDR3 sequences, about 15% seen once. This CDR3 region has 12 residues. Germline CDR1 DFQATT, CDR2 SNEGSKA (reference sequence). The ends were cut back, 3 bases at V and 9 bases at J, with 9 bases in the middle. Based on clinical symptoms, serum thyroxine and TRAb, thyroid ultrasound and orbital computed tomography, diagnoses were reached. At least ten counts were recorded for this clonotype. Its cognate antigen is unknown.

The clonotype originates from a woman between 55 and 75 years old with Graves' ophthalmopathy. The J gene is TRBJ1-6, the V gene TRBV20-1, with D unclear. Sequencing was carried out using blood. The CDR3: CSASFLTSPLHF. The CDR3 nucleotides read TGCAGTGCTAGTTTCTTAACTTCACCCCTCCACTTT.